The 25 T cell receptor beta chains below were found in one sample sequenced in a study of blood T cell repertoires in COVID-19. Profiled with immunoSEQ multiplex PCR; TCRdb holds only in-frame clones, not every one. This sample has some 180,000 clones, with roughly 83% found just once. The sequencing sample was made of peripheral blood. Receptors were obtained from a woman in her thirties or forties with COVID-19, enrolled during active disease.

The gene calls are TRBV5-1 and TRBJ2-7, with 10 bases fitting TRBD1. Germline V gene lookup returns CDR1 SGHRS and CDR2 YFSETQ. Losses at the gene ends were 4 bases for V and 4 bases for J; bases not matched to a gene: 11. The CDR3 has 16 residues. CDR3 residues: CASSPARGQGSYEQYF. CDR3 DNA: TGCGCCAGCAGCCCCGCTCGGGGACAGGGGTCGTACGAGCAGTACTTC.

The chain combines TRBV18 with TRBJ2-7; 11 positions match TRBD1. The CDR3 is made up of 16 amino acids. Trimming at V came to 3 bases and at J to 3 bases, leaving 7 bases not matched to a gene. The germline gives CDR1 KGHSH, CDR2 LQKENI. This CDR3 reads CASSPGQGVGIYEQYF. The CDR3 DNA sequence: TGTGCCAGCTCACCGGGACAGGGGGTAGGGATCTACGAGCAGTACTTC.

The V gene is TRBV27, the J gene TRBJ1-1; TRBD1 might be the D (6 bases). V was trimmed by 7 bases and J by 4 bases, leaving 16 bases between them. This CDR3 comprises 14 residues. CDR1 and CDR2 (germline): MNHEY, SMNVEV (reference sequence). The CDR3 spells CASKYGGAGTEAFF. The CDR3 bases are TGTGCCAGCAAATATGGGGGCGCGGGCACTGAAGCTTTCTTT.

The chain combines TRBV7-2 with TRBJ2-5; D call uncertain. In germline, CDR1 is SGHTA, CDR2 FQGNSA. Trimming pared 2 bases from V and 3 bases from J, leaving 13 bases between. The CDR3 length is 15 residues. The CDR3 reads CASSLSSLPEETQYF. CDR3 nucleotide sequence: TGTGCCAGCAGCTTATCATCCCTCCCAGAAGAGACCCAGTACTTC.

This clone has just one count. This chain connects TRBV5-1 to TRBJ2-3; tentative D call: TRBD1 (6 bases). Deletions cut 4 bases from V and 1 base from J, with 13 bases between. Germline V CDR1 and CDR2: SGHRS, YFSETQ. This CDR3 contains 15 residues. Here the CDR3 reads CASSLGQKRTDTQYF. The DNA of the CDR3 is TGCGCCAGCAGCCTAGGACAGAAACGCACAGATACGCAGTATTTT. The full variable domain, rest sourced from reference TRBV5-1 and TRBJ2-3, is KAGVTQTPRYLIKTRGQQVTLSCSPISGHRSVSWYQQTPGQGLQFLFEYFSETQRNKGNFPGRFSGRQFSNSRSEMNVSTLELGDSALYLCASSLGQKRTDTQYFGPGTRLTVL.

The V call is TRBV24-1, the J call TRBJ2-1, with D possibly TRBD2 on 5 matching bases. Trimming took 5 bases from V and 2 from J, leaving 6 bases between them. The CDR3 extends over 13 amino acids. Germline CDR1 KGHDR, CDR2 SFDVKD. The CDR3 reads CATSAAAYNEQFF. CDR3 in DNA: TGTGCCACCAGTGCAGCGGCCTACAATGAGCAGTTCTTC.

This rearrangement joins TRBV10-3 to TRBJ1-5; D may be TRBD1 (5 bases). V gave up 10 bases and J gave up 0 bases, with 13 bases separating them. The CDR3 is 14 residues long. CDR1 and CDR2 (germline): ENHRY, SYGVKD. The CDR3 region is CATTQDTSNQPQHF. CDR3 nucleotide sequence: TGTGCCACCACCCAGGACACTAGCAATCAGCCCCAGCATTTT.

This rearrangement joins TRBV19 to TRBJ1-4; D is ambiguous. Trimming left V 6 bases short and J 7 bases short, with 12 bases between. The CDR3 spans 13 residues. CDR1 is LNHDA, CDR2 SQIVND, per germline (reference sequence). CDR3 sequence reads: CASRLGRGEKLFF. CDR3 sequence (DNA): TGTGCCAGTAGACTCGGACGGGGTGAAAAACTGTTTTTT.

The chain employs TRBV5-4 and TRBJ2-5; 8 positions match TRBD2. The CDR3 covers 16 residues. V lost 0 bases to trimming and J lost 5 bases; unmatched junction nucleotides: 9. Germline assignment: CDR1 SGHNT and CDR2 YYREEE (reference sequence). CDR3 in DNA: TGTGCCAGCAGCTTGGAGGGGACTAGAGTCCGGGAGACCCAGTACTTC. Its protein is CASSLEGTRVRETQYF.

This clone has just a few counts. J is TRBJ2-7 and V is TRBV18, with a tentative D call TRBD2 (5 bases). Trimming stripped 1 base from V and 0 bases from J, with 10 bases between. The CDR3 extends over 15 amino acids. Looked up from germline, CDR1 is KGHSH and CDR2 is LQKENI. CDR3: CASSPRNAGSYEQYF. The CDR3 DNA reads TGTGCCAGCTCACCACGGAACGCGGGCTCCTACGAGCAGTACTTC.

The chain links TRBV5-1 to TRBJ2-5; the D gene is possibly TRBD2 (5 bases). Germline V lookup: CDR1 SGHRS, CDR2 YFSETQ. V dropped 0 bases and J dropped 2 bases, with 14 bases sitting between them. The CDR3 totals 16 residues. The CDR3 DNA reads as TGCGCCAGCAGCTTGGCCCCAGCAGGCGGGCAAGAGACCCAGTACTTC. Encoded protein: CASSLAPAGGQETQYF.

The chain links TRBV6-5 to TRBJ1-2, with D unclear. Germline V gene data show CDR1 as MNHEY and CDR2 as SVGAGI. This CDR3 spans 15 amino acids. V was clipped by 2 bases and J by 2 bases, with 12 bases between them. CDR3 sequence reads: CASSYRPVPNYGYTF. The CDR3 DNA follows: TGTGCCAGCAGTTACCGCCCGGTCCCCAACTATGGCTACACCTTC.

In this sample, this clone turned up a few times. The rearrangement links TRBV10-3 to TRBJ1-2; weak D call: TRBD1 (5 bases). Germline CDR1 reads ENHRY; CDR2 reads SYGVKD. The CDR3 sequence is 16 residues long. V was pared by 3 bases and J by 6 bases, with 20 bases between. CDR3 sequence (DNA): TGTGCCATCAGTGATACGACCCTAGGGACTGAGGATGGCTACACCTTC. Protein: CAISDTTLGTEDGYTF.

This chain uses TRBV7-2 with TRBJ1-5; D possibly corresponds to TRBD1 (5 bases). V lost 7 bases, J lost 8 bases, and 21 bases lay in between. This CDR3 contains 15 residues. The germline V gene has CDR1 SGHTA and CDR2 FQGNSA. CDR3 sequence: CASTLGGVRSEPQHF. In nucleotides, the CDR3 is TGTGCCAGCACCCTTGGGGGGGTAAGGTCGGAGCCCCAGCATTTT.

This clone was counted a single time. The chain uses TRBV5-6 and TRBJ2-7, with D perhaps TRBD1 (6 bases). The CDR3 loop spans 17 amino acids. Trimming removed 4 bases from V and 3 bases from J, with 23 bases in between. Per the germline V gene, CDR1 is SGHDT and CDR2 is YYEEEE. In DNA, the CDR3 is TGTGCCAGCAGCCAAACAGGGTTCCCCTGGCGGTACTACGAGCAGTACTTC. Translating gives CASSQTGFPWRYYEQYF.

The chain employs TRBV3-1 (or the pseudogene TRBV3-2) and TRBJ2-3, with 12 bases identical to TRBD2. The CDR3 spans 17 residues. Germline V gene lookup returns CDR1 LGHDT and CDR2 YNNKEL (reference sequence). J gave up 2 bases and V 7 bases, and 10 bases lay outside the gene matches. The CDR3 loop reads CASIGRLAGASTDTQYF. CDR3 DNA sequence: TGTGCCAGCATAGGGAGACTAGCGGGGGCCTCCACAGATACGCAGTATTTT.

The chain uses TRBV3-1 (or the pseudogene TRBV3-2) and TRBJ2-1; tentative D call: TRBD1 (5 bases). The CDR3 consists of 16 residues. Trimming took 4 bases from V and 7 from J, leaving 20 bases between them. Germline V gene sequence: CDR1 LGHDT, CDR2 YNNKEL (reference sequence). The CDR3 loop is CASSRMGQGGRNEQFF. For the CDR3, the DNA is TGTGCCAGCAGCCGGATGGGGCAGGGCGGTAGGAATGAGCAGTTCTTC.

This clone was seen just once. This chain uses TRBV5-5 with TRBJ2-5; 7 nucleotides line up with TRBD1. In germline, CDR1 is SGHKS, CDR2 YYEKEE (reference sequence). After removal of 0 bases from V and 3 bases from J, the junction contained 2 bases not matched to a gene. This CDR3 contains 14 residues. The CDR3, as DNA: TGTGCCAGCAGCTTGGCGACAGGGAAAGAGACCCAGTACTTC. It is translated as CASSLATGKETQYF.

The gene calls are TRBV3-1 (or the pseudogene TRBV3-2) and TRBJ1-4; D not resolved. The CDR3 consists of 15 residues. Per germline, CDR1 LGHDT and CDR2 YNNKEL (reference sequence). Trimming pared 4 bases from V and 3 bases from J, leaving 12 bases between. The CDR3 is CASSPFGSSNEKLFF. The CDR3 bases are TGTGCCAGCAGCCCCTTCGGTAGTTCTAATGAAAAACTGTTTTTT.

This rearrangement joins TRBV6-5 to TRBJ2-5, with 9 bases aligning to TRBD1. The V gene's germline CDR1 is MNHEY and CDR2 SVGAGI. This CDR3 has 15 residues. The J segment lost 4 bases and the V segment lost 4 bases, leaving 7 bases of the junction unmatched. CDR3 sequence (DNA): TGTGCCAGCAGTTTACAGGGGGCAGGTGGAGAGACCCAGTACTTC. This codes for CASSLQGAGGETQYF.

Points on this clone: Other DNA sequences in the same sample also yield this CDR3. The rearrangement joins TRBV5-1 to TRBJ1-1, with 7 nucleotides matching TRBD1. Germline loops: CDR1 SGHRS, CDR2 YFSETQ. V shed 0 bases and J 4 bases; nucleotides not matched to a gene: 3. The CDR3 totals 14 residues. The CDR3, as DNA: TGCGCCAGCAGCTTGGCTGGGACAGCCACTGAAGCTTTCTTT. It translates to CASSLAGTATEAFF.

The chain employs TRBV10-3 and TRBJ2-1; 15 bases are a match to TRBD2. This CDR3 has 15 residues. The germline V gene encodes CDR1 ENHRY and CDR2 SYGVKD. V lost 6 bases, J lost 10 bases, and 7 bases stayed unmatched. The CDR3 loop reads CAIRPAGLAGGEQFF. The CDR3, as DNA: TGTGCCATCAGGCCTGCGGGACTAGCGGGAGGCGAGCAGTTCTTC.

V usage is TRBV27 and J usage is TRBJ1-2, with a tentative D call TRBD1 (6 bases). The germline V gene encodes CDR1 MNHEY and CDR2 SMNVEV (reference sequence). There are 13 residues in the CDR3. V was clipped by 6 bases and J by 6 bases, with 14 bases between them. The CDR3: CASRPTGSHGYTF. CDR3 in DNA: TGTGCCAGCAGGCCAACAGGGTCCCATGGCTACACCTTC.

This clone was counted only a few times. This rearrangement joins TRBV11-2 to TRBJ1-1, with 7 bases identical to TRBD1. The germline CDR1 and CDR2 sequences are SGHAT and FQNNGV. V shed 4 bases and J 2 bases; nucleotides not matched to a gene: 10. The CDR3 has 16 amino acids. In DNA form, the CDR3 reads TGTGCCAGCAGCTCCAGACAGGGTGCCCGTAACACTGAAGCTTTCTTT. It yields the protein CASSSRQGARNTEAFF.

The gene calls are TRBV12-3 or TRBV12-4 and TRBJ1-2; tentative D call: TRBD1 (5 bases). V dropped 6 bases and J dropped 1 base, with 9 bases sitting between them. CDR3 size: 13 residues. The DNA for the CDR3 is TGTGCCAGCAGCGTGGGGGGTAACTATGGCTACACCTTC. Its protein is CASSVGGNYGYTF.